This entry is about one T cell receptor beta chain. Its antigen specificity is not known. No base-level quality is on record; no much larger clone is a single base apart. TCR CDR3 regions were amplified from genomic DNA by multiplex PCR using the deep immunoSEQ assay. For each cell subset, the extracted genomic DNA was distributed evenly across all wells of several immunoSEQ 96-well plates, and each plate served as one replicate. Each replicate PCR for sorted subsets received around 200 ng genomic DNA, equal to about 30,000 T cell genomes. Purified libraries were measured with a Qubit 3.0 fluorometer, size-checked on a Bioanalyzer 2100, and measured again with the KAPA Library Quantification kit. A separate single-read 150-cycle Illumina NextSeq 550 flow cell was used to sequence each immunoSEQ 96-well plate. Under the source paper's analysis protocol: Because only junctional sequences without quality scores were contained in the immunoSEQ output, filtering matching that applied to full-length reads could not be performed. To assign V/J genes and CDR3, sequences were annotated against IMGT germline references using PyIR, a Python wrapper for IgBLAST v1.9. Reads with weak V/J assignments (E-value above 1e-6), missing CDR3, stop codons, out-of-frame junctions, or ambiguous translated residues were removed. V3J clonotypes were defined as sequences sharing an identical inferred V gene, J gene, and CDR3 amino acid sequence. To compute the percentage overlap between repertoires, the number of shared unique clonotypes was divided by the size of the smaller repertoire. Three approaches were used to assess repertoire richness: RTK rarefaction, the Chao1 estimator, and Recon v2.1 estimates of unobserved clonotypes. Generation probabilities were computed with OLGA for all TCRbeta clonotypes obtained by the gDNA method from several donors. TCRdb took over this immuneACCESS table, retaining in-frame rearrangements with V and J assigned. Such tables are incomplete; in checked studies, under half of the missing clones stem from an unresolved V gene, and the remainder is unexplained. V and J calls plus clone size are reproduced from that table; the DNA served to infer D and trimming. The sample table lists over a million clones, 70% to 80% of them with a count of one. Approximately 0.52% of the sample rests with the top ten.

This sample was included in a study of shared clonotypes between healthy human individuals (dated by TCRdb to 2018 to 2021). About the investigation overall: The cohort comprised a couple of women and a few men aged 18 to 49 years. For each donor, three plates each were used for CD4 naive and CD4 memory, two plates were used for CD8 naive, and one plate was used for CD8 memory. The study deeply sequenced blood TCR repertoires of five healthy adults to estimate repertoire size and the extent of clonotype sharing between individuals. Libraries were prepared and TCR repertoires were sequenced by different laboratories using diverse techniques, in order to increase sequencing depth and limit assay-specific biases. Each donor's leukapheresis produced roughly between roughly 0.85 and 9 billion PBMCs. Results the study describes overall, beyond this receptor: The genetic and exposure-history diversity represented was limited by the small number of donors. Sampling was limited to blood, and TCR repertoires in tissue likely differ from TCR repertoires in blood. Even with the large sequencing depth, rarefaction of the sorted-subset datasets indicated that sequencing was incomplete. Across several donors, approximately 5% of naive CD4, roughly 3.5% of naive CD8, roughly 2.3% of memory CD4, and approximately 0.4% of memory CD8 clonotypes were shared. Pairwise subsampling indicated that sequencing depth was expected to affect the degree of clonotype sharing among donors. Clonotypes shared by all four sorted-subset donors showed higher generation probabilities than non-shared clonotypes. Estimated clonotype richness was generally larger for naive than for memory subsets.

The donors were healthy, HIV-negative adults with no recently reported acute infections or vaccinations. Only Caucasian adults living in Nashville, Tennessee, USA were represented among the donors. CD4+ T cells were enriched through magnetic negative selection, after which naive cells were positively selected on CD45RA and the remaining negative fraction served as the memory subset. Blood was obtained by leukapheresis, after which PBMCs were separated by Ficoll-Histopaque density gradient centrifugation and cryopreserved in liquid nitrogen vapor phase. Purity and quantity of every magnetically sorted T cell population were checked by analytical flow cytometry. Each sorted fraction had its genomic DNA isolated and then quantified by UV absorbance on a Nanodrop 2000c. From the germline V gene, CDR1 is SGHNT and CDR2 is YENEEA. V loses 1 base at its end and J loses 3 bases; junction bases beyond the gene matches: 3. The CDR3, cysteine through phenylalanine, is 16 amino acids long. The sequence is cut down to CDR3 DNA, 48 bases in frame from base 1.

The chain was built from TRBV11-3 and TRBJ2-2; 9 junctional bases match TRBD2. The sample comprised memory CD4+ T cells from PBMCs. Sample cell subset or site, as interpreted from the label and publication: CD45RA-negative fraction. The source is a man younger than 30 in good health. Some clones in this sample may be carry-over from other donors' samples. The DNA reads TGTGCCAGCAGCTTAGGGGTAGCGGGAGACACCGGGGAGCTGTTTTTT. Protein translation: CASSLGVAGDTGELFF.